One T cell receptor (beta chain) is described in this entry. Antigen unknown. At the DNA level, this CDR3 is encoded by other sequences in the same sample as well. This sample is part of a study of OX40 agonist ivuxolimab in advanced cancers. Background on the study: At doses from 0.01 to 10 mg/kg, patients were given intravenous ivuxolimab every 2 weeks. Patients were about 83% male with ages roughly 23 to 85, mean around 61.

Measured with immunoSEQ multiplex PCR; TCRdb has only the in-frame clones, and not every one. Seen here are over 50,000 clones, 80% to 95% observed once, and the top ten hold 23%. Notes on the study in general: Both blood CD4+ and CD8+ T cells showed clonal growth by week 6 at 0.1 to 3.0 mg/kg. Among patients with partial responses at 0.1-3.0 mg/kg, clonal expansion was among the lowest.

Looked up from germline, CDR1 is SGHDT and CDR2 is YYEEEE. With 0 bases removed from V and 4 bases from J, the gap between germline ends came to 10 bases. The CDR3 runs 15 residues. The V and J genes are TRBV5-6 and TRBJ2-2; D unclear. The receptor's source is an adult with an advanced solid tumor such as melanoma, head and neck, liver or kidney cancer. The sample was CD4+ or CD8+ T cells sorted from blood, taken in a trial of the OX40 agonist ivuxolimab. The CDR3 nucleotides read TGTGCCAGCAGCTTGGGATGGCGAGGCACCGGGGAGCTGTTTTTT. This gives the protein CASSLGWRGTGELFF.